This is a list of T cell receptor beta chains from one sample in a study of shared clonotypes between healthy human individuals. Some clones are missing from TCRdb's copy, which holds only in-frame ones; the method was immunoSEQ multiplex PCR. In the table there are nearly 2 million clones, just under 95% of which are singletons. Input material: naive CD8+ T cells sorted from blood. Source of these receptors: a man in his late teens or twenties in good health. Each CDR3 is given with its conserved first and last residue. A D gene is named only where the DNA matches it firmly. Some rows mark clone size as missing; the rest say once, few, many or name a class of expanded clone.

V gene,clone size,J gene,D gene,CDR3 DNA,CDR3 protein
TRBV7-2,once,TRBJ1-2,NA,TGTGCCAGCAGCTTAGGTTTCAGGCCTAGCTATGGCTACACCTTC,CASSLGFRPSYGYTF
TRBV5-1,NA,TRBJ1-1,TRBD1,TGCGCCAGCTGCTTGGGACAGGGGATAGGGGCTGACACTGAAGCTTTCTTT,CASCLGQGIGADTEAFF
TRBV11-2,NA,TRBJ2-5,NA,TGTGCCAGCAGCTTAGTAGGCAGTTACCAAGAGACCCAGTACTTC,CASSLVGSYQETQYF
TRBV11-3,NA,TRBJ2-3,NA,TGTGCCAGCAGCTTCAGCCGCACAGATACGCAGTATTTT,CASSFSRTDTQYF
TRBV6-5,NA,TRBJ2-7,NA,TGTGCCAGCACGGCAGGGAGGGAGCAGTACTTC,CASTAGREQYF
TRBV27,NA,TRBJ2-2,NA,TGTGCCAGCAATCTTCTTGGGGTGGGAGGGAACACCGGGGAGCTGTTTTTT,CASNLLGVGGNTGELFF
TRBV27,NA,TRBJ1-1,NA,TGTGCCAGCAGTCTGACCATGAACACTGAAGCTTTCTTT,CASSLTMNTEAFF
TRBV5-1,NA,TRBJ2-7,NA,TGCGCCAGCAGCCTGAGCGGGCTTTACTCCTACGAGCAGTACTTC,CASSLSGLYSYEQYF
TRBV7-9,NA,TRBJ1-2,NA,TGTGCCAGCAGCTTAGTATTTTTTGTGGGAGCGGACTATGGCTACACCTTC,CASSLVFFVGADYGYTF
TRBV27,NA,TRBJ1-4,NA,TGTGCCAGCAGTGCCTCGGGGTGGGCTAATGAAAAACTGTTTTTT,CASSASGWANEKLFF
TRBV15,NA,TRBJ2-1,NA,TGTGCCACCAGCTATCATGACGGGGGCTACAATGAGCAGTTCTTC,CATSYHDGGYNEQFF
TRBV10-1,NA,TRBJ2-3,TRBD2,TGCGCCAGCAGTCAACTAGCGGGGTTGTCAGATACGCAGTATTTT,CASSQLAGLSDTQYF
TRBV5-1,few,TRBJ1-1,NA,TGCGCCAGCAGCTTGGGGCAGGCCACTGAAGCTTTCTTT,CASSLGQATEAFF
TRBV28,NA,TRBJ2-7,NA,TGTGCCAGCAGTTTATGGAAGGGCAGTCCCAACTACGAGCAGTACTTC,CASSLWKGSPNYEQYF
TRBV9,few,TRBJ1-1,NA,TGTGCCAGCAGCGTAGGGTCGGGGGCAGGATGGACTGAAGCTTTCTTT,CASSVGSGAGWTEAFF
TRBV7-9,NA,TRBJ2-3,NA,TGTGCCAGCAGCTTTGTGGGAACAGATACGCAGTATTTT,CASSFVGTDTQYF
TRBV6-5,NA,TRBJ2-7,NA,TGTGCCAGCAGTTACGACCCCCTTAGCTCCTACGAGCAGTACTTC,CASSYDPLSSYEQYF
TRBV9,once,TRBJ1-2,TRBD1,TGTGCCAGCAGCGCTATCCGGGACAGTAACTATGGCTACACCTTC,CASSAIRDSNYGYTF
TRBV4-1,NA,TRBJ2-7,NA,TGCGCCAGCAGCCAAGAAGGTTGGGGGACCACCTACGAGCAGTACTTC,CASSQEGWGTTYEQYF
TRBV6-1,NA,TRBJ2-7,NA,TGTGCCAGCAGTGAACAAGACAGCTCCTACGAGCAGTACTTC,CASSEQDSSYEQYF
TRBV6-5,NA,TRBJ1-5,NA,TGTGCCAGCAGTTACTCGGAGATTGCGGTCCAGCCCCAGCATTTT,CASSYSEIAVQPQHF
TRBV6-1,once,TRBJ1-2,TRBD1,TGTGCCAGCAGTGAATGGACAGGGGGGGCTAACTATGGCTACACCTTC,CASSEWTGGANYGYTF
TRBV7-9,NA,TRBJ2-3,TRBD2,TGTGCCAGCAGCCCGGGGACTAGCGGGACCTTTACAGATACGCAGTATTTT,CASSPGTSGTFTDTQYF
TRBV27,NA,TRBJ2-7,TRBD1,TGTGCCAGCAGTTTGGGGACAGGAGCCTACGAGCAGTACTTC,CASSLGTGAYEQYF
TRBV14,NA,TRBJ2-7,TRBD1,TGTGCCAGCAGCCCGCTGGGGACAGGGTTCCACGAGCAGTACTTC,CASSPLGTGFHEQYF
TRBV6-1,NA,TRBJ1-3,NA,TGTGCCAGCAGTGAATTAGAGGCAAACACCATATATTTT,CASSELEANTIYF
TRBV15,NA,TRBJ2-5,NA,TGTGCCACCAGCAGAGATCTGGGGGCCGGAGAGACCCAGTACTTC,CATSRDLGAGETQYF
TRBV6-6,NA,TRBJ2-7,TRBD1,TGTGCCAGCAGCCCCACAGGGGCCTACGAGCAGTACTTC,CASSPTGAYEQYF
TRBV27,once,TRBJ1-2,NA,TGTGCCAGCAGTCCGGGTAGGGGGGATGGCTACACCTTC,CASSPGRGDGYTF
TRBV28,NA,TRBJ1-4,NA,TGTGCCAGCAGTTTTCCGCCCGGGCAGGGTAATGAAAAACTGTTTTTT,CASSFPPGQGNEKLFF
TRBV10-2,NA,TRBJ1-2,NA,TGCGCCAGCAAAGGGGAGGATTACTTCTATGGCTACACCTTC,CASKGEDYFYGYTF
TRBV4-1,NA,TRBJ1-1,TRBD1,TGCGCCAGCAGCTTAGGACAGGGGACTGAAGCTTTCTTT,CASSLGQGTEAFF
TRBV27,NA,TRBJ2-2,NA,TGTGCCAGCAGTTTTAGTAGGGCAGCCGGGGAGCTGTTTTTT,CASSFSRAAGELFF
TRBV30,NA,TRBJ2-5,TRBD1,TGTGCCTGGAGTGAGGGACAGGGCTGGCAAGAGACCCAGTACTTC,CAWSEGQGWQETQYF
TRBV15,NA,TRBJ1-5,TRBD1,TGTGCCACCAGCAGAGATTGGCCCAGGGACAGGGTTCAGCCCCAGCATTTT,CATSRDWPRDRVQPQHF
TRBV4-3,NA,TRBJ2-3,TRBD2,TGCGCCAGCAGCCAAGGACTAGCGAGTGCAGATACGCAGTATTTT,CASSQGLASADTQYF
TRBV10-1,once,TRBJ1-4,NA,TGCGCCAGCAGTGAGTCCAGGGGCAGACGGGATGAAAAACTGTTTTTT,CASSESRGRRDEKLFF
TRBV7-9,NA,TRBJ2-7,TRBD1,TGTGCCAGCAGCTTAGCACAGGGGGCCCTCTACGAGCAGTACTTC,CASSLAQGALYEQYF
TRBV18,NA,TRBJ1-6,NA,TGTGCCAGCTCACCTGAAGGGGCCCCCTATAATTCACCCCTCCACTTT,CASSPEGAPYNSPLHF
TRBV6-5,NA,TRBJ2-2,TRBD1,TGTGCCAGCAGTTATAGGGCTACAGGGGGCACCGGGGAGCTGTTTTTT,CASSYRATGGTGELFF
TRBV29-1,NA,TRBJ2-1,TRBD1,TGCAGCGTTGACGACAGGGGGCTCAATGAGCAGTTCTTC,CSVDDRGLNEQFF
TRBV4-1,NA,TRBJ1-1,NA,TGCGCCAGCAGCCAAGATCCAAGATCCACTGAAGCTTTCTTT,CASSQDPRSTEAFF
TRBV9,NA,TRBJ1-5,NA,TGTGCCAGCGGAGGAGGGCGACAGCCCCAGCATTTT,CASGGGRQPQHF